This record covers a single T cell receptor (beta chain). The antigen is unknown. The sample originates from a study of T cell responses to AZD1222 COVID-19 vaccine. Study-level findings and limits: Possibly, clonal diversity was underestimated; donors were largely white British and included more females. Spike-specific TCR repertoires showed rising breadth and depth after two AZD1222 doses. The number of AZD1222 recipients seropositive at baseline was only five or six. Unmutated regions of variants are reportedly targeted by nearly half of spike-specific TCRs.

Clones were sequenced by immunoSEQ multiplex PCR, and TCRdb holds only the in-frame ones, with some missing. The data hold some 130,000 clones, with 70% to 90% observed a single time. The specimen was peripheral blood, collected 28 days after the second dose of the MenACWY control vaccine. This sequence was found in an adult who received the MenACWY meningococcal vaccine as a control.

Written as DNA, the CDR3 is TGTGCCAGCAGCTTAGCTTACAGGGGCGTTAACACTGAAGCTTTCTTT. As protein: CASSLAYRGVNTEAFF. The V call is TRBV7-6, the J call TRBJ1-1; 7 bases are a match to TRBD1. CDR1 and CDR2 from the germline V gene are SGHVS and FNYEAQ. This CDR3 region has 16 residues. Unmatched junction bases numbered 6, after V lost 0 bases and J lost 2 bases.